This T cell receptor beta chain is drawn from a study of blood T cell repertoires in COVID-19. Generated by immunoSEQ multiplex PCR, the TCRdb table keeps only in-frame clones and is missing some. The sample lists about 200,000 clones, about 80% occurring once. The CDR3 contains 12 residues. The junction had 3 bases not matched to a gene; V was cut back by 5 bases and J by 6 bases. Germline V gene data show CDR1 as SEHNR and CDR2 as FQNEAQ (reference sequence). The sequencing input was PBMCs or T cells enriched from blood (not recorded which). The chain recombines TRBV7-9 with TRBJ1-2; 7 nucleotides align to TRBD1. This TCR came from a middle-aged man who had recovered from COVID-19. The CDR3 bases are TGTGCCAGCAGCCTGACAGGGAATGGCTACACCTTC. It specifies CASSLTGNGYTF.